The entry that follows covers one T cell receptor (beta chain) sequence. Its antigen is as yet unknown. This record comes from a study of chemoradiotherapy in HPV16-positive cancers. Study details: Candidate HPV-specific T-cell clones and common TCR motifs came from functional assays in a couple of HPV16-positive patients.

Produced via immunoSEQ multiplex PCR; TCRdb's table is partial and in-frame only. The sample records 15,000 or so clones, approximately 86% being singletons. Study-wide points: Candidate HPV-specific clones and E7-related TCR motifs grew in tumor during treatment. HPV-specific T cells were functionally defined from only two HPV16-positive patients.

Samples were taken several times over chemoradiotherapy. Material: blood, obtained from a patient who underwent chemoradiotherapy. The sequence came from a human donor with HPV-associated anogenital cancer.

The CDR3 loop is CASPQAPDGTGELFF. CDR3 sequence (DNA): TGTGCCAGCCCACAGGCCCCCGATGGCACCGGGGAGCTGTTTTTT. This chain joins TRBV6-1 and TRBJ2-2; D is possibly TRBD1 (5 bases). CDR3 size: 15 residues. V shed 8 bases and J shed 4 bases, with 17 bases lying between them. CDR1 MNHNS and CDR2 SASEGT come from the germline V gene.